The clone carrying this TCR beta chain was found many times. Its antigen remains unidentified. This entry comes from a study of T cells in Graves' hyperthyroidism and ophthalmopathy. Trimming cost V 2 bases and J 10 bases, with 18 bases left between them. CDR3 length equals 15 residues. TCR beta CDR3 region amplification was performed from RNA transcripts. Primed by the HTBI set, a first-round RT-PCR was run on the TCR CDR3. Via MiXCR, TCRdb re-called the multiplex PCR reads, giving one row per CDR3 protein. Among about 420,000 distinct CDR3 sequences listed, about a sixth were seen once. Study-wide findings and caveats: It was a median roughly 6.5 months before onset that the model predicted ophthalmopathy.

Source material: blood. This receptor was obtained from a woman younger than 30 with Graves' hyperthyroidism. The chain links TRBV12-3 or TRBV12-4 to TRBJ2-1, with TRBD2 as a possible D gene (6 bases). Here the CDR3 reads CASSLCCGALREQFF. CDR3 nucleotides: TGTGCCAGCAGTTTATGTTGCGGGGCCCTCAGGGAGCAGTTCTTC.